This T cell receptor (beta chain) was retrieved from a study of human T cells and chemical hapten exposure. Noted time point: patch test 2, 6 weeks after DPC sensitization. Treatment given: therapeutic diphenylcyclopropenone sensitization with weekly scalp DPC. Patches went on only after blood had been drawn each time. Non-pregnant alopecia patients aged 18 to 70, suitable for DPC therapy. Regarding the study as a whole: Significantly more large CDR3 similarity clusters were formed by expanded TCRs than by controls.

Regarding this clonotype: As yet, its antigen is unknown.

Trimming stripped 4 bases from V and 0 bases from J, with 13 bases between. CDR1 LGHNA and CDR2 YSLEER come from the germline V gene. The CDR3 spans 16 residues. TCRdb re-analysed the RACE reads in MiXCR, keeping a single row per CDR3 protein. The sample carries about 140,000 distinct CDR3 sequences, around 11% recorded once. Sequencing was performed on whole blood, taken in connection with sensitization to the hapten diphenylcyclopropenone (DPC). The source of this sequence is a woman in her forties or fifties with alopecia areata. Some clones in this sample may be carry-over from other donors' samples. The chain is built from TRBV4-3 and TRBJ2-1; D gene uncertain. The CDR3 DNA reads as TGCGCCAGCAGCCCTAAGGCGGCGAGCTCCTACAATGAGCAGTTCTTC. This gives the protein CASSPKAASSYNEQFF.